This paragraph covers one T cell receptor (beta chain) sequence. The sample comes from a study of T cell changes during pregnancy in multiple sclerosis. The assay was immunoSEQ multiplex PCR, and TCRdb's table has in-frame clones only and misses some. The sample includes about 39,000 clones, 85% to 95% seen only once; the top ten take about 0.32%. V lost 3 bases and J 5 bases, leaving 13 bases between the germline ends. Germline V gene sequence: CDR1 SGHRS, CDR2 YFSETQ. The CDR3 is 14 residues long. V is TRBV5-1 and J is TRBJ2-3; TRBD1 is a possible D gene (6 bases). The sample consisted of CD4+ T cells from peripheral blood mononuclear cells, taken after pregnancy. This TCR came from a female donor with multiple sclerosis, enrolled in a pregnancy study. This chain's CDR3 is CASSSGTIQDTQYF. DNA of the CDR3: TGCGCCAGCAGCTCCGGGACAATCCAAGATACGCAGTATTTT. Complete variable domain (other parts from reference TRBV5-1 and TRBJ2-3): KAGVTQTPRYLIKTRGQQVTLSCSPISGHRSVSWYQQTPGQGLQFLFEYFSETQRNKGNFPGRFSGRQFSNSRSEMNVSTLELGDSALYLCASSSGTIQDTQYFGPGTRLTVL.